The 12 T cell receptor beta chains given below trace back to one sample, sequenced in a study of blood T cell repertoires in COVID-19 (dated by TCRdb to 2018 to 2021). The library was built by means of the immunoSEQ multiplex PCR assay. Imported from immuneACCESS, the table was reduced by TCRdb to in-frame sequences with V and J called. These copies leave out some clones; in studies compared against another copy, an unresolved V gene accounts for under half, and the cause of the remainder is not known. The sample includes roughly 100,000 clones, with approximately 85% observed a single time. Less than 10% of the sample is taken by the ten largest. The sequenced sample consisted of peripheral blood. The receptor source for this set is a man aged 40-49 years with active or convalescent COVID-19.

This clone was detected a few times. The chain links TRBV13 to TRBJ2-7; possibly TRBD2 for D (5 bases). This CDR3 comprises 11 residues. Looked up from germline, CDR1 is PRHDT and CDR2 is FYEKMQ (reference sequence). V lost 4 bases and J lost 6, with 7 bases in between. CDR3 in DNA: TGTGCCAGCAGCTCGGGAACCGAGCAGTACTTC. This sequence encodes CASSSGTEQYF.

This clone appeared a few times. The chain couples TRBV6-5 to TRBJ1-6; possible D gene TRBD1, 6 bases. The CDR3 length is 12 residues. V was cut by 6 bases and J by 8 bases, with 8 bases left in between. Looked up from germline, CDR1 is MNHEY and CDR2 is SVGAGI. The CDR3 DNA follows: TGTGCCAGCAGAGGGGGGGATTCACCCCTCCACTTT. It encodes CASRGGDSPLHF.

This chain connects TRBV5-1 to TRBJ2-6; 8 bases are shared with TRBD1. CDR3 length: 16 residues. Unmatched junction bases numbered 3, after V lost 1 base and J lost 3 bases. Germline CDR1 SGHRS, CDR2 YFSETQ. CDR3 in DNA: TGCGCCAGCAGCTTGCAGGGGGCTGGTGGGGCCAACGTCCTGACTTTC. Translating gives CASSLQGAGGANVLTF.

V usage is TRBV2 and J usage is TRBJ2-7; weak D call: TRBD2 (6 bases). The CDR3 length is 12 residues. CDR1 is SNHLY, CDR2 FYNNEI, per germline. With 8 bases removed from V and 7 bases from J, the gap between germline ends came to 15 bases. CDR3 sequence: CASGTSSREQYF. The CDR3 nucleotides are TGTGCCAGCGGGACTTCCTCAAGGGAGCAGTACTTC. Based on the CDR3 plus reference TRBV2 and TRBJ2-7, the full variable domain is EPEVTQTPSHQVTQMGQEVILRCVPISNHLYFYWYRQILGQKVEFLVSFYNNEISEKSEIFDDQFSVERPDGSNFTLKIRSTKLEDSAMYFCASGTSSREQYFGPGTRLTVT.

This chain uses TRBV6-5 with TRBJ2-5; 12 bases align to TRBD2. Germline V gene data show CDR1 as MNHEY and CDR2 as SVGAGI. The CDR3 consists of 15 residues. J lost 2 bases, V lost 5 bases, and 3 bases had no gene match. CDR3 sequence reads: CASSRLAGEQETQYF. The CDR3 nucleotides are TGTGCCAGCAGTCGACTAGCGGGGGAGCAAGAGACCCAGTACTTC.

V is TRBV5-1 and J is TRBJ1-2; 7 bases are a match to TRBD1. Germline V lookup: CDR1 SGHRS, CDR2 YFSETQ. V lost 4 bases and J lost 4; bases outside the gene matches: 13. CDR3 length: 16 residues. CDR3 nucleotide sequence: TGCGCCAGCAGCGTCTCCCATACAGGGGTAGGCTATGGCTACACCTTC. Translated, it gives CASSVSHTGVGYGYTF.

The genes are TRBV19 and TRBJ2-7; TRBD2 is a possible D gene (5 bases). Germline loops: CDR1 LNHDA, CDR2 SQIVND (reference sequence). With 5 bases removed from V and 6 bases from J, the gap between germline ends came to 14 bases. There are 13 residues in the CDR3. This CDR3 is CASSPTPRGEQYF. The CDR3 region has the DNA TGTGCCAGTAGTCCCACGCCCCGGGGCGAGCAGTACTTC.

The chain is built from TRBV5-1 and TRBJ1-3; 9 nucleotides match TRBD1. V dropped 3 bases and J dropped 0; count of bases not matched to a gene: 7. Looked up from germline, CDR1 is SGHRS and CDR2 is YFSETQ. The length of the CDR3 is 17 residues. The CDR3 spells CASSYEGTGNSGNTIYF. Written as DNA, the CDR3 is TGCGCCAGCAGCTATGAGGGGACAGGGAACTCTGGAAACACCATATATTTT.

The chain employs TRBV27 and TRBJ2-3, with 9 bases aligning to TRBD1. Germline trimming cut 2 bases from V and 2 bases from J; bases unmatched to any gene: 2. The CDR3 loop spans 15 amino acids. Germline assignment: CDR1 MNHEY and CDR2 SMNVEV (reference sequence). The DNA of the CDR3 is TGTGCCAGCAGTTTAGGGACAGGGCACACAGATACGCAGTATTTT. Translated, it gives CASSLGTGHTDTQYF.

The chain uses TRBV19 and TRBJ2-3; D may be TRBD2 (5 bases). Trimming took 7 bases from V and 8 from J, leaving 13 bases between them. Germline loops: CDR1 LNHDA, CDR2 SQIVND (reference sequence). CDR3 length: 12 residues. The CDR3: CASTIGRGTQYF. CDR3 in DNA: TGTGCCAGTACCATAGGACGGGGTACGCAGTATTTT.

The V and J genes are TRBV6-5 and TRBJ1-1, with 7 nucleotides matching TRBD1. The germline V gene encodes CDR1 MNHEY and CDR2 SVGAGI. Trimming removed 0 bases from V and 4 bases from J; junction bases left unmatched: 8. This CDR3 has 16 amino acids. CDR3 sequence reads: CASSYSSRQGATEAFF. Here the CDR3 DNA reads TGTGCCAGCAGTTACTCCTCAAGACAGGGAGCCACTGAAGCTTTCTTT.

V gene TRBV11-1 combines with J gene TRBJ2-2; D is possibly TRBD1 (5 bases). The CDR3 contains 13 residues. Looked up from germline, CDR1 is SGHAT and CDR2 is FQDESV (reference sequence). Between the trimmed V and J ends, which lost 4 bases and 6 bases, there was a span of 9 bases. In nucleotides, the CDR3 is TGTGCCAGCAGCTCAACAGGTCCCGGGGAGCTGTTTTTT. It codes for CASSSTGPGELFF.